The clone carrying this T cell receptor (beta chain) was found many times. The target antigen is unknown. For TCRbeta, the library was prepared with unique molecular identifiers. One entry per CDR3 protein, called by TCRdb with MiXCR from the PCR reads. This sample yields about 490,000 distinct CDR3 sequences, of which roughly a tenth are seen a single time; roughly 2% belongs to the top ten. This sample was included in a study of T-cell reconstitution after alpha-beta-depleted transplantation in children. Study-wide points: T-cell numbers and diversity one year post-transplant derived largely from freshly generated T cells. In some patients, recipient T cells and intrathymic progenitors surviving conditioning explained high day-60 diversity. Several hundred expanded graft clones reportedly supplied alpha-beta T cells about two months after transplant.

V lost 4 bases, J lost 0 bases, and 17 bases lay in between. The CDR3 runs to 17 residues. Germline lookup yields CDR1 SEHNR and CDR2 FQNEAQ (reference sequence). This clonotype originated in a child aged 2 to 15 with inherited bone marrow failure, due to receive a stem cell transplant. The sample here was PBMCs, taken before TCRalphabeta/CD19-depleted stem cell transplant. J is TRBJ2-3 and V is TRBV7-9; tentative D call: TRBD2 (5 bases). CDR3 sequence: CASSSLVVAKSTDTQYF. The CDR3 nucleotides read TGTGCCAGCAGCTCTCTAGTCGTAGCGAAAAGCACAGATACGCAGTATTTT.